These 10 T cell receptor beta chains originate from one sample sequenced in a study of T cells in Graves' hyperthyroidism and ophthalmopathy (dated by TCRdb to between 2019 and 2020). Receptors were amplified or captured by multiplex PCR. This sample was sequenced with an Illumina HiSeq 2000. The TCR beta CDR3 regions were amplified from RNA transcripts. For the first round of RT-PCR on the TCR CDR3, the HTBI primer set was used together with the Qiagen OneStep RT-PCR kit. The public reads were reanalyzed by TCRdb: fastp trimming at Q25, MiXCR alignment, in-frame beta chains only. Rows with one shared CDR3 protein collapse into an entry with the most common genes and DNA. In all, the sample holds about 480,000 distinct CDR3 sequences, and around 14% of those were seen once. The leading ten clones occupy around 17% of the sample. Sequencing used blood. The source is a young woman with Graves' hyperthyroidism.

This clonotype was seen at least ten times. The rearrangement joins TRBV5-5 to TRBJ1-2; D remains ambiguous. V lost 10 bases and J 8 bases, leaving 24 bases between the germline ends. The V gene's germline CDR1 is SGHKS and CDR2 YYEKEE (reference sequence). The CDR3 spans 14 residues. The CDR3 here is CASGLGRVPAGYTF. The CDR3 region has the DNA TGTGCCTCTGGGCTCGGGCGTGTCCCGGCGGGCTACACCTTC.

This clonotype has a count of ten or more. The V gene is TRBV10-3, the J gene TRBJ1-3; unclear D gene. Germline values: CDR1 ENHRY, CDR2 SYGVKD. V was pared by 0 bases and J by 2 bases, with 11 bases between. This CDR3 region has 16 residues. The CDR3 nucleotides are TGTGCCATCAGTGAGTCTTGGGGATCTCCTGGAAACACCATATATTTT. It translates to CAISESWGSPGNTIYF.

The chain links TRBV19 to TRBJ1-3; 8 bases fit TRBD1. CDR1 and CDR2 from the germline V gene are LNHDA and SQIVND (reference sequence). Trimming took 8 bases from V and 4 from J; bases not matched to a gene: 10. This CDR3 contains 15 residues. CDR3 loop: CASGNDRGIGNTIYF. The CDR3 nucleotides read TGTGCCAGTGGGAACGACAGGGGTATCGGAAACACCATATATTTT.

There are many counts of this clonotype. The chain carries TRBV12-3 or TRBV12-4 and TRBJ2-3; 9 positions agree with TRBD2. The CDR3 covers 16 residues. V was pared by 4 bases and J by 0 bases, with 5 bases of the junction left unmatched. Written as DNA, the CDR3 is TGTGCCAGCAGTTCGCGACTAGCGGTGAGCACAGATACGCAGTATTTT. Amino acids: CASSSRLAVSTDTQYF.

This chain joins TRBV27 and TRBJ1-4; maybe TRBD1 (5 bases). Germline V gene lookup returns CDR1 MNHEY and CDR2 SMNVEV (reference sequence). The V end was cut by 6 bases, the J end by 8 bases, with 16 bases between. This CDR3 is 14 amino acids long. CDR3 residues: CASSQGRGKEKLFF. CDR3 DNA: TGTGCCAGCAGCCAGGGACGGGGAAAGGAAAAACTGTTTTTT.

In its sample, this clonotype was seen many times. The J gene is TRBJ2-7, the V gene TRBV12-3 or TRBV12-4; D may match TRBD1 or TRBD2 (5 bases each). The CDR3 extends over 15 amino acids. V was trimmed by 4 bases and J by 7 bases, leaving 20 bases between them. The CDR3 bases are TGTGCCAGCAGTTCCGTCGGGGCCCTCCTTAATGAGCAGTACTTC. Its protein is CASSSVGALLNEQYF.

This clonotype was seen a few times. The V gene is TRBV3-1, the J gene TRBJ2-1; TRBD1 aligns across 10 bases. The V and J ends lost 5 bases and 7 bases, in that order; junction bases with no gene match: 8. The CDR3 consists of 15 residues. Per the germline V gene, CDR1 is LGHDT and CDR2 is YNNKEL (reference sequence). DNA for the CDR3: TGTGCCAGCAGCGTAGGGACAGGGGCATTAAATGAGCAGTTCTTC. Translating gives CASSVGTGALNEQFF.

The chain combines TRBV7-3 with TRBJ2-2; 12 bases align to TRBD2. Germline loops: CDR1 SGHTA, CDR2 FQGTGA. With V trimmed by 5 bases and J by 7 bases, 11 bases remained unmatched. This CDR3 contains 17 residues. CDR3 sequence (DNA): TGTGCCAGCAGCCTACGACTAGCGGGAGATGGGCTCGGGGAGCTGTTTTTT. Translation: CASSLRLAGDGLGELFF. Full variable domain (missing parts from reference TRBV7-3 and TRBJ2-2): GAGVSQTPSNKVTEKGKYVELRCDPISGHTALYWYRQSLGQGPEFLIYFQGTGAADDSGLPNDRFFAVRPEGSVSTLKIQRTERGDSAVYLCASSLRLAGDGLGELFFGEGSRLTVL.

This clonotype was observed at least ten times. The chain employs TRBV6-1 and TRBJ2-2; D remains unclear. Germline assignment: CDR1 MNHNS and CDR2 SASEGT. Deletions cut 5 bases from V and 4 bases from J, with 17 bases between. The CDR3 covers 16 residues. The CDR3 is CASSYSFIRTTGELFF. CDR3 sequence (DNA): TGTGCCAGCAGTTATTCCTTCATTCGTACCACCGGGGAGCTGTTTTTT.

This clonotype was observed at least ten times. The chain joins TRBV3-1 to TRBJ2-3; 10 bases are a match to TRBD2. Trimming removed 4 bases from V and 0 bases from J; junction bases left unmatched: 4. The CDR3 spans 16 residues. From germline, CDR1 is LGHDT and CDR2 YNNKEL (reference sequence). CDR3 residues: CASSRGLAASTDTQYF. Here the CDR3 DNA reads TGTGCCAGCAGCCGCGGACTAGCGGCTAGCACAGATACGCAGTATTTT.